The clone carrying this TCR beta chain was picked up a small number of times. The antigen remains undetermined. Looked up from germline, CDR1 is KGHSH and CDR2 is LQKENI. V lost 0 bases and J 6 bases, leaving 11 bases between the germline ends. The CDR3 is made up of 15 amino acids. The data were taken from a study of CD8 T cells in ankylosing spondylitis. Study outcomes and limitations: Characteristic of ankylosing spondylitis blood, it appeared, was a TCR beta motif comprising about eight highly homologous variants. Earlier literature documents some of the motif variants in reactive arthritis synovial fluid and blood.

TCRdb fed the 5' RACE reads into MiXCR, producing one record per CDR3 protein. The sample carries around 150,000 distinct CDR3 sequences, around 32% recorded once. The chain recombines TRBV18 with TRBJ2-2, with D possibly being TRBD2 (6 bases). Sequencing was performed on synovial fluid, either unsorted or a sorted T cell fraction (not recorded which). The source is a male donor with ankylosing spondylitis. CDR3 in amino acids: CASSPPESGAGELFF. CDR3 DNA: TGTGCCAGCTCACCACCGGAATCGGGAGCCGGGGAGCTGTTTTTT. The full variable domain, rest sourced from reference TRBV18 and TRBJ2-2, is NAGVMQNPRHLVRRRGQEARLRCSPMKGHSHVYWYRQLPEEGLKFMVYLQKENIIDESGMPKERFSAEFPKEGPSILRIQQVVRGDSAAYFCASSPPESGAGELFFGEGSRLTVL.